This T cell receptor beta chain originates from a study of blood T cell repertoires in COVID-19 (TCRdb year 2020). About the full investigation: Samples from collaborators originated in the United States, Italy and Spain and spanned both the acute and convalescent phases of COVID-19. The prospective study material was composed of cDNA or gDNA derived from T cells, B-cell-depleted T cells, or PBMCs. Deeply sampled blood TCRbeta repertoires from subjects exposed to, actively infected with, or recovered from COVID-19 were included in the dataset. A freely available public database, intended as a resource for researchers studying the immune response to SARS-CoV-2, is where the repertoires were released. The samples were drawn from the first 160 participants of the ongoing ImmuneRACE study and from 1,254 subjects provided by 6 global collaborators. A de-identified subject ID, COVID-19 status, age in years and sex were almost always included in the sample metadata. Where available, HLA class I and class II types were obtained from metadata supplied by the sample provider rather than from assay-based typing.

The CDR1 and CDR2 encoded by the germline V gene are MGHRA and YSYEKL. Measured from the cysteine to the phenylalanine, the CDR3 is 14 residues long. Just CDR3 DNA is preserved here, 42 bases in frame from base 1. V loses 0 bases at its end and J loses 15 bases; junction bases beyond the gene matches: 10. The research as a whole found: Clinical and demographic metadata were provided uncurated, with the amount varying by source and participant.

Collaborating institutions collected whole blood in K2EDTA tubes following their own protocols. For TCRbeta analysis, collaborators shipped samples in one of three forms: frozen whole blood, isolated PBMCs, or DNA extracted from either of those sample types. Concerning this clone: Its antigen is unknown. No much larger clonotype is one base removed from it; base qualities were not supplied.

TCRbeta CDR3 regions were amplified from genomic DNA using the immunoSEQ Assay, a bias-controlled multiplex PCR. In the source study's methods: The number of nucleated cells in each sample was estimated by amplification of reference gene primers within the assay. Sequence reads were collapsed and filtered to measure the absolute abundance of every unique TCRbeta CDR3 rearrangement. For each sample, productive Simpson clonality was calculated as the square root of Simpson's diversity index over productive rearrangements. In its TCRdb copy, this immuneACCESS table keeps in-frame sequences only and misses some clones. Where compared with another copy, unresolved V genes explain less than half of these, and the others have no known cause. V and J calls and clone size are given by that table; D and trimming were obtained from the DNA. The table for this sample lists 100,000 to 150,000 clones; approximately 88% of them were counted only once. The ten largest clones take up about a tenth of the sample.

Sequencing was done on a sample of peripheral blood. The clonotype comes from a man aged 45-65 years with acute or convalescent COVID-19. The V gene is TRBV4-1 and the J gene is TRBJ2-1; TRBD2 matches 8 bases in the middle. The sequenced DNA is TGCGCCAGCAGCCAAGATCCGGGGAGACTAGCGACGTTCTTC. Its product reads: CASSQDPGRLATFF.